The 12 T cell receptor beta chains below all came from one sample that was sequenced in a study of cytomegalovirus exposure and HLA in healthy donors. PCR amplification relied on 60 Vbeta primers (plus 13 Jbeta primers). The protocol was immunoSEQ multiplex PCR, while the TCRdb copy is restricted to in-frame clones and leaves out a portion. The data hold more than 110,000 clones, with roughly four fifths observed a single time. Source material: PBMCs. All receptors come from a woman aged 45-65 years in good health and CMV-seronegative.

This clone was seen more than once but under ten times. V usage is TRBV4-3 and J usage is TRBJ1-5; the D is unclear. Trimming left V 0 bases short and J 6 bases short, with 15 bases between. CDR3 length: 16 residues. Germline values: CDR1 LGHNA, CDR2 YSLEER. CDR3 DNA sequence: TGCGCCAGCAGCCAAGAAACCGACGGGGAGAGTCAGCCCCAGCATTTT. Its protein is CASSQETDGESQPQHF.

The chain employs TRBV11-1 and TRBJ2-1; 8 bases fit TRBD1. Germline loops: CDR1 SGHAT, CDR2 FQDESV (reference sequence). The V segment lost 5 bases and the J segment 8 bases; nucleotides outside the gene matches: 11. The CDR3 loop spans 15 amino acids. CDR3 bases: TGTGCCAGCAGCCGGACGACAGGGGCTATCGATGAGCAGTTCTTC. Its protein is CASSRTTGAIDEQFF. Drawing the rest from reference TRBV11-1 and TRBJ2-1, the complete variable domain is EAEVAQSPRYKITEKSQAVAFWCDPISGHATLYWYRQILGQGPELLVQFQDESVVDDSQLPKDRFSAERLKGVDSTLKIQPAELGDSAMYLCASSRTTGAIDEQFFGPGTRLTVL.

The rearrangement joins TRBV9 to TRBJ1-3; 8 nucleotides align to TRBD1. The germline V gene encodes CDR1 SGDLS and CDR2 YYNGEE. The CDR3 runs to 16 residues. Trimming removed 0 bases from V and 0 bases from J; junction bases left unmatched: 2. The CDR3 region is CASSVGTGTSGNTIYF. In nucleotides, the CDR3 is TGTGCCAGCAGCGTAGGGACAGGGACCTCTGGAAACACCATATATTTT.

The rearrangement uses TRBV6-6 and TRBJ2-1; the D is unclear. Deletions cut 6 bases from V and 7 bases from J, with 10 bases between. Germline values: CDR1 MNHNY, CDR2 SVGAGI (reference sequence). The CDR3 runs 12 residues. The CDR3 sequence is CASSPQDNEQFF. The CDR3 DNA follows: TGTGCCAGCAGCCCCCAGGATAATGAGCAGTTCTTC.

This clone turned up a few times. This chain uses TRBV25-1 with TRBJ2-1; D call uncertain. The CDR3 has 14 amino acids. V was shortened by 1 base and J by 5 bases, with 9 bases between the two germline ends. Germline V gives CDR1 MGHDK, CDR2 SYGVNS. This CDR3 is CASSELGRNNEQFF. CDR3 coding DNA: TGTGCCAGCAGTGAATTGGGCAGAAACAATGAGCAGTTCTTC.

The chain is built from TRBV6-6 and TRBJ2-3; D is perhaps TRBD2 (6 bases). Trimming left V 6 bases short and J 4 bases short, with 17 bases between. This CDR3 contains 15 residues. The germline gives CDR1 MNHNY, CDR2 SVGAGI (reference sequence). The DNA for the CDR3 is TGTGCCAGCAGCTACCGCGGGGATCTCGCAGATACGCAGTATTTT. Translated, it gives CASSYRGDLADTQYF.

The rearrangement uses TRBV5-1 and TRBJ2-1, with TRBD2 matching over 14 bases. With 4 bases clipped from V and 4 bases from J, the junction kept 7 bases outside the gene matches. The CDR3 runs 17 residues. The germline V gene has CDR1 SGHRS and CDR2 YFSETQ. CDR3 sequence: CASSRTSGGNYYNEQFF. Written as DNA, the CDR3 is TGCGCCAGCAGCCGGACTAGCGGGGGGAACTATTACAATGAGCAGTTCTTC.

The chain has TRBV29-1 and TRBJ2-3; 8 nucleotides line up with TRBD2. With 7 bases clipped from V and 4 bases from J, the junction kept 4 bases outside the gene matches. Germline V lookup: CDR1 SQVTM, CDR2 ANQGSEA. This CDR3 spans 12 amino acids. The CDR3 DNA reads TGCAGCGACGTGACTAGCGCAGATACGCAGTATTTT. This gives the protein CSDVTSADTQYF.

This clone turned up a few times. The chain employs TRBV29-1 and TRBJ1-5; 7 bases are a match to TRBD1. Losses at the gene ends were 4 bases for V and 7 bases for J; bases not matched to a gene: 7. Germline V gives CDR1 SQVTM, CDR2 ANQGSEA. The CDR3 is 13 amino acids. For the CDR3, the DNA is TGCAGCGTTGCAGGGGGATTAGACCAGCCCCAGCATTTT. Translated, it gives CSVAGGLDQPQHF.

The rearrangement joins TRBV7-2 to TRBJ1-1; D unresolved. Trimming took off 2 bases at V and 6 bases at J, with 16 bases between the two ends. Germline V CDR1 and CDR2: SGHTA, FQGNSA. CDR3 length: 15 amino acids. The CDR3 protein is CASSLLRSPSAEAFF. The CDR3 DNA sequence: TGTGCCAGCAGCTTACTCCGTTCTCCGAGCGCTGAAGCTTTCTTT.

The table lists this clone with a few counts. The chain recombines TRBV5-1 with TRBJ2-5, with TRBD1 identical over 9 bases. The J segment lost 4 bases and the V segment lost 4 bases, leaving 5 bases of the junction unmatched. The CDR3 extends over 14 amino acids. CDR1 SGHRS and CDR2 YFSETQ come from the germline V gene. CDR3 in amino acids: CASSRGQGSETQYF. The CDR3 region has the DNA TGCGCCAGCAGCAGGGGACAGGGATCAGAGACCCAGTACTTC.

The V call is TRBV7-9, the J call TRBJ1-4; 9 nucleotides align to TRBD1. The CDR3 is 13 amino acids. The trim removed 5 bases at V and 11 bases at J, leaving 6 bases unmatched. Germline loops: CDR1 SEHNR, CDR2 FQNEAQ (reference sequence). The CDR3 region is CASSTGQGGKLFF. As DNA, the CDR3 is TGTGCCAGCAGCACGGGACAGGGAGGCAAACTGTTTTTT. The whole variable domain, filled in from reference TRBV7-9 and TRBJ1-4, reads DTGVSQNPRHKITKRGQNVTFRCDPISEHNRLYWYRQTLGQGPEFLTYFQNEAQLEKSRLLSDRFSAERPKGSFSTLEIQRTEQGDSAMYLCASSTGQGGKLFFGSGTQLSVL.